A single sample gave rise to the 29 T cell receptor beta chains below, sequenced in a study of CD8+ T cells in alopecia areata. Specified treatment: oral pan-JAK inhibitor, 5-10 mg twice daily. Isolated RNA was reverse transcribed into cDNA used as the sequencing template. Measured with immunoSEQ multiplex PCR; TCRdb has only the in-frame clones, and not every one. The sample carries some 80,000 clones, around 61% recorded once. Here the sequenced sample was CD8+ T cells sorted from blood, taken at week 24, from a patient treated with tofacitinib. The origin of the receptors is a human donor with alopecia areata.

CDR3 amino acids: CASNGIDEGTQYF. CDR3 in DNA: TGTGCCAGCAATGGGATCGACGAGGGCACGCAGTATTTT. The chain carries TRBV27 and TRBJ2-3, with D tentatively TRBD2 (5 bases). The V and J ends lost 7 bases and 9 bases respectively, with 17 bases between them. CDR1 is MNHEY, CDR2 SMNVEV, per germline (reference sequence). This CDR3 has 13 amino acids.

This chain joins TRBV7-9 and TRBJ2-7; no firm D call. Germline CDR1 and CDR2: SEHNR and FQNEAQ (reference sequence). CDR3 length: 12 amino acids. The ends were cut back, 5 bases at V and 2 bases at J, with 7 bases in the middle. The CDR3 here is CASSKATYEQYF. DNA for the CDR3: TGTGCCAGCAGCAAAGCCACCTACGAGCAGTACTTC. Supplemented by reference TRBV7-9 and TRBJ2-7, the full variable domain reads DTGVSQNPRHKITKRGQNVTFRCDPISEHNRLYWYRQTLGQGPEFLTYFQNEAQLEKSRLLSDRFSAERPKGSFSTLEIQRTEQGDSAMYLCASSKATYEQYFGPGTRLTVT.

The chain joins TRBV4-1 to TRBJ2-7, with D possibly being TRBD2 (6 bases). CDR1 MGHRA and CDR2 YSYEKL come from the germline V gene. The V end was cut by 1 base, the J end by 0 bases, with 10 bases between. This CDR3 has 15 residues. This chain's CDR3 is CASSQGGASSYEQYF. The DNA of the CDR3 is TGCGCCAGCAGCCAAGGCGGGGCCAGCTCCTACGAGCAGTACTTC.

The chain uses TRBV19 and TRBJ1-5; D unclear. CDR3 size: 14 residues. Trimming stripped 3 bases from V and 0 bases from J, with 6 bases between. Germline CDR1 and CDR2: LNHDA and SQIVND (reference sequence). The CDR3 loop is CASSMGSSNQPQHF. The CDR3 DNA reads as TGTGCCAGTAGTATGGGCAGTAGCAATCAGCCCCAGCATTTT.

J is TRBJ2-3 and V is TRBV5-1, with a possible D match to TRBD1 (5 bases). Germline V gene lookup returns CDR1 SGHRS and CDR2 YFSETQ. This CDR3 spans 15 amino acids. With 0 bases removed from V and 0 bases from J, the gap between germline ends came to 8 bases. CDR3 amino acids: CASSLGQFSTDTQYF. CDR3 bases: TGCGCCAGCAGCTTGGGACAGTTTAGCACAGATACGCAGTATTTT.

The gene calls are TRBV11-1 and TRBJ2-1; D is possibly TRBD2 (5 bases). Germline V lookup: CDR1 SGHAT, CDR2 FQDESV (reference sequence). The CDR3 sequence is 16 residues long. V lost 4 bases to trimming and J lost 6 bases, with 19 bases between them. As DNA, the CDR3 is TGTGCCAGCAGCTACGGGTCAGTAAGAGCGGTCAATGAGCAGTTCTTC. Translation gives CASSYGSVRAVNEQFF.

The chain joins TRBV2 to TRBJ2-5; 10 bases fit TRBD2. V was pared by 8 bases and J by 4 bases, with 7 bases of the junction left unmatched. In germline, CDR1 is SNHLY, CDR2 FYNNEI. The CDR3 loop spans 14 amino acids. CDR3 DNA sequence: TGTGCCAGCGGCAGCGGGAGGGTTGTAGAGACCCAGTACTTC. This codes for CASGSGRVVETQYF.

The chain recombines TRBV29-1 with TRBJ2-5, with a possible D match to TRBD2 (5 bases). Germline lookup yields CDR1 SQVTM and CDR2 ANQGSEA. There are 14 residues in the CDR3. Trimming cost V 0 bases and J 5 bases, with 13 bases left between them. The DNA for the CDR3 is TGCAGCGTTGAAGATCCCCACGGGGAGGAGACCCAGTACTTC. Translating it yields CSVEDPHGEETQYF.

Only one count was recorded for this clone. CDR3: CSVAVAGSADTQYF. The CDR3, as DNA: TGCAGCGTTGCGGTAGCAGGGTCCGCAGATACGCAGTATTTT. The rearrangement links TRBV29-1 to TRBJ2-3; D is perhaps TRBD1 (5 bases). The germline CDR1 and CDR2 sequences are SQVTM and ANQGSEA. V lost 4 bases and J 4 bases, leaving 15 bases between the germline ends. The CDR3 runs to 14 residues.

The chain couples TRBV5-4 to TRBJ1-2; D not resolved. Germline V lookup: CDR1 SGHNT, CDR2 YYREEE (reference sequence). V lost 4 bases, J lost 4 bases, and 17 bases lay in between. The CDR3 contains 15 residues. For the CDR3, the DNA is TGTGCCAGCAGCCTGTCCGCTGTGGGCGGCTATGGCTACACCTTC. This sequence encodes CASSLSAVGGYGYTF.

This clone was found once. The rearrangement uses TRBV7-9 and TRBJ1-6, with D uncertain. The V gene's germline CDR1 is SEHNR and CDR2 FQNEAQ (reference sequence). The CDR3 has 13 residues. Trimming took 1 base from V and 8 from J, leaving 6 bases between them. The CDR3 DNA reads as TGTGCCAGCAGCTTAGATCTAGATTCACCCCTCCACTTT. Protein product: CASSLDLDSPLHF.

The chain combines TRBV5-6 with TRBJ2-1; TRBD1 is a possible D gene (6 bases). Germline values: CDR1 SGHDT, CDR2 YYEEEE. Deletions cut 3 bases from V and 3 bases from J, with 16 bases between. CDR3 length equals 16 residues. The CDR3 nucleotides read TGTGCCAGCAGCTACTCGACAGGAGAATACTACAATGAGCAGTTCTTC. It specifies CASSYSTGEYYNEQFF.

Concerning this clone: Different DNA sequences within this sample yield the same CDR3. The rearrangement uses TRBV5-1 and TRBJ2-7, with unresolved D. From germline, CDR1 is SGHRS and CDR2 YFSETQ. This CDR3 has 13 amino acids. The V and J ends lost 2 bases and 0 bases respectively, with 6 bases between them. The CDR3 region is CASSLQSSYEQYF. The CDR3 bases are TGCGCCAGCAGCTTACAAAGCTCCTACGAGCAGTACTTC.

The rearrangement joins TRBV20-1 to TRBJ2-3; D is perhaps TRBD2 (5 bases). The V gene's germline CDR1 is DFQATT and CDR2 SNEGSKA (reference sequence). The length of the CDR3 is 11 residues. The V and J ends lost 3 bases and 6 bases respectively, with 7 bases between them. The CDR3 region is CSARRDDTQYF. In DNA, the CDR3 is TGCAGTGCTAGGAGGGATGATACGCAGTATTTT.

The J gene is TRBJ2-7, the V gene TRBV9; 8 bases align to TRBD1. The germline V gene has CDR1 SGDLS and CDR2 YYNGEE. CDR3 length: 15 residues. Unmatched junction bases numbered 2, after V lost 0 bases and J lost 0 bases. CDR3 sequence reads: CASSVGGTGSYEQYF. The CDR3 DNA reads as TGTGCCAGCAGCGTAGGAGGGACAGGCTCCTACGAGCAGTACTTC.

The CDR3, as DNA: TGTGCCAGCAGCTTGTTCCACACTGAAGCTTTCTTT. It is translated as CASSLFHTEAFF. This chain uses TRBV5-4 with TRBJ1-1; D call uncertain. CDR3 length: 12 residues. Germline V gene lookup returns CDR1 SGHNT and CDR2 YYREEE (reference sequence). Trimming left V 1 base short and J 3 bases short, with 4 bases between.

This clone showed up just a few times. The chain links TRBV7-9 to TRBJ2-7; 7 nucleotides match TRBD2. Germline V gene lookup returns CDR1 SEHNR and CDR2 FQNEAQ (reference sequence). V shed 11 bases and J 3 bases; nucleotides not matched to a gene: 10. The CDR3 consists of 13 residues. The CDR3 sequence is CASRSGVSYEQYF. The CDR3 region has the DNA TGTGCCTCTAGAAGCGGGGTCAGCTACGAGCAGTACTTC.

The chain uses TRBV5-1 and TRBJ1-5; tentative D call: TRBD1 (5 bases). Germline CDR1 and CDR2: SGHRS and YFSETQ. This CDR3 is built from 16 residues. V was cut by 0 bases and J by 0 bases, with 10 bases left in between. CDR3 protein: CASSLGPGNSNQPQHF. CDR3 sequence (DNA): TGCGCCAGCAGCTTGGGTCCAGGGAATAGCAATCAGCCCCAGCATTTT.

This chain links TRBV27 with TRBJ2-2; TRBD2 aligns across 7 bases. V was pared by 5 bases and J by 8 bases, with 8 bases of the junction left unmatched. This CDR3 region has 14 residues. Germline assignment: CDR1 MNHEY and CDR2 SMNVEV (reference sequence). The chain's CDR3 is CASSPLAAGGELFF. The CDR3 nucleotides read TGTGCCAGCAGTCCTCTAGCGGCCGGGGGGGAGCTGTTTTTT.

The chain recombines TRBV6-4 with TRBJ1-1; D might be TRBD1 (5 bases). CDR3 length: 15 amino acids. In germline, CDR1 is MRHNA, CDR2 SNTAGT. Trimming removed 6 bases from V and 4 bases from J, with 18 bases in between. The CDR3 sequence is CASSLATAGATEAFF. The CDR3 nucleotides read TGTGCCAGCAGCCTCGCCACAGCCGGGGCCACTGAAGCTTTCTTT.

This chain uses TRBV4-3 with TRBJ2-7; 8 bases fit TRBD1. With V trimmed by 4 bases and J by 3 bases, 5 bases remained unmatched. CDR3 size: 14 residues. Germline assignment: CDR1 LGHNA and CDR2 YSLEER. The CDR3 DNA reads TGCGCCAGCAGCCGGGGGACAGGCAACTACGAGCAGTACTTC. This encodes CASSRGTGNYEQYF.

CDR3 nucleotide sequence: TGTGCCAGCAGTTTCGGACAGGGGGAGGGCTACACCTTC. Translation: CASSFGQGEGYTF. This rearrangement joins TRBV27 to TRBJ1-2, with 10 bases fitting TRBD1. The CDR3 has 13 amino acids. Trimming cost V 3 bases and J 8 bases; bases outside gene matches: 3. Germline-derived CDR1 and CDR2 are MNHEY and SMNVEV (reference sequence).

The chain has TRBV4-1 and TRBJ1-5, with D perhaps TRBD1 (5 bases). The ends were cut back, 1 base at V and 2 bases at J, with 12 bases in the middle. Per germline, CDR1 MGHRA and CDR2 YSYEKL. The length of the CDR3 is 16 residues. The CDR3 loop is CASSQGGVAGNQPQHF. CDR3 DNA sequence: TGCGCCAGCAGCCAAGGGGGGGTTGCGGGCAATCAGCCCCAGCATTTT.

This clone appeared once. The gene calls are TRBV10-3 and TRBJ2-5; no firm D call. Between the trimmed V and J ends, which lost 3 bases and 2 bases, there was a span of 4 bases. This CDR3 has 12 residues. Per germline, CDR1 ENHRY and CDR2 SYGVKD. The CDR3 region is CAISDRQETQYF. The CDR3 DNA sequence: TGTGCCATCAGTGATAGACAAGAGACCCAGTACTTC.

The V gene is TRBV10-3, the J gene TRBJ2-6; D unclear. The CDR3 is made up of 17 amino acids. Germline V gene sequence: CDR1 ENHRY, CDR2 SYGVKD. Trimming removed 3 bases at V and 0 bases at J, with 12 bases between. The CDR3 DNA sequence: TGTGCCATCAGTGAAGCCCTCTCCCCCTCTGGGGCCAACGTCCTGACTTTC. Residues: CAISEALSPSGANVLTF.

This chain links TRBV7-9 with TRBJ2-1; D is perhaps TRBD1 (5 bases). Deletions cut 1 base from V and 4 bases from J, with 20 bases between. The CDR3 sequence is 18 residues long. CDR1 and CDR2 (germline): SEHNR, FQNEAQ (reference sequence). The chain's CDR3 is CASSLEPQDRGPYNEQFF. The CDR3 DNA sequence: TGTGCCAGCAGCTTAGAGCCCCAGGATAGGGGCCCTTACAATGAGCAGTTCTTC.

This clone came up once. In nucleotides, the CDR3 is TGCAGCGTTCTATCCGTGGATAGAGACTATGGCTACACCTTC. Protein: CSVLSVDRDYGYTF. The rearrangement links TRBV29-1 to TRBJ1-2; the D is unclear. Germline values: CDR1 SQVTM, CDR2 ANQGSEA. The CDR3 contains 14 residues. V lost 5 bases and J lost 3, with 16 bases in between. The complete variable domain, with remaining parts taken from reference TRBV29-1 and TRBJ1-2, reads SAVISQKPSRDICQRGTSLTIQCQVDSQVTMMFWYRQQPGQSLTLIATANQGSEATYESGFVIDKFPISRPNLTFSTLTVSNMSPEDSSIYLCSVLSVDRDYGYTFGSGTRLTVV.

The V and J genes are TRBV7-9 and TRBJ2-3; D unclear. Germline lookup yields CDR1 SEHNR and CDR2 FQNEAQ (reference sequence). This CDR3 is 16 amino acids long. The V end was cut by 3 bases, the J end by 2 bases, with 15 bases between. The CDR3 coding sequence is TGTGCCAGCAGCTTTTCGTCAGAGCAGCCCACAGATACGCAGTATTTT. Protein: CASSFSSEQPTDTQYF.

The CDR3 region is CASSENSGKADTQYF. For the CDR3, the DNA is TGTGCCAGCAGTGAAAATAGCGGGAAGGCAGATACGCAGTATTTT. The chain combines TRBV6-1 with TRBJ2-3; 8 bases are a match to TRBD2. CDR3 length: 15 residues. CDR1 is MNHNS and CDR2 is SASEGT in the germline V gene. Trimming cost V 2 bases and J 4 bases; bases outside gene matches: 5.